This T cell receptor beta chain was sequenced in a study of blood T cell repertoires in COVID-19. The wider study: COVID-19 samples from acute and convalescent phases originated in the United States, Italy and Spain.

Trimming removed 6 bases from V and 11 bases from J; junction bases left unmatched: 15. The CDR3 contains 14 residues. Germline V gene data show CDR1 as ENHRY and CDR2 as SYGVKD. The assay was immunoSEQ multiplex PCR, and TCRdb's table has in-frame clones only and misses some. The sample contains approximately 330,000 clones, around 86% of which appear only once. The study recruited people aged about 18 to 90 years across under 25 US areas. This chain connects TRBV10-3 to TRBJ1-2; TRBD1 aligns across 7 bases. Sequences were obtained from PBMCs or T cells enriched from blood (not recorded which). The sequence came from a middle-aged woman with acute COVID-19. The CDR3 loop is CAISDLGTDLSYTF. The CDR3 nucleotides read TGTGCCATCAGCGACCTAGGGACAGACCTCTCTTACACCTTC.